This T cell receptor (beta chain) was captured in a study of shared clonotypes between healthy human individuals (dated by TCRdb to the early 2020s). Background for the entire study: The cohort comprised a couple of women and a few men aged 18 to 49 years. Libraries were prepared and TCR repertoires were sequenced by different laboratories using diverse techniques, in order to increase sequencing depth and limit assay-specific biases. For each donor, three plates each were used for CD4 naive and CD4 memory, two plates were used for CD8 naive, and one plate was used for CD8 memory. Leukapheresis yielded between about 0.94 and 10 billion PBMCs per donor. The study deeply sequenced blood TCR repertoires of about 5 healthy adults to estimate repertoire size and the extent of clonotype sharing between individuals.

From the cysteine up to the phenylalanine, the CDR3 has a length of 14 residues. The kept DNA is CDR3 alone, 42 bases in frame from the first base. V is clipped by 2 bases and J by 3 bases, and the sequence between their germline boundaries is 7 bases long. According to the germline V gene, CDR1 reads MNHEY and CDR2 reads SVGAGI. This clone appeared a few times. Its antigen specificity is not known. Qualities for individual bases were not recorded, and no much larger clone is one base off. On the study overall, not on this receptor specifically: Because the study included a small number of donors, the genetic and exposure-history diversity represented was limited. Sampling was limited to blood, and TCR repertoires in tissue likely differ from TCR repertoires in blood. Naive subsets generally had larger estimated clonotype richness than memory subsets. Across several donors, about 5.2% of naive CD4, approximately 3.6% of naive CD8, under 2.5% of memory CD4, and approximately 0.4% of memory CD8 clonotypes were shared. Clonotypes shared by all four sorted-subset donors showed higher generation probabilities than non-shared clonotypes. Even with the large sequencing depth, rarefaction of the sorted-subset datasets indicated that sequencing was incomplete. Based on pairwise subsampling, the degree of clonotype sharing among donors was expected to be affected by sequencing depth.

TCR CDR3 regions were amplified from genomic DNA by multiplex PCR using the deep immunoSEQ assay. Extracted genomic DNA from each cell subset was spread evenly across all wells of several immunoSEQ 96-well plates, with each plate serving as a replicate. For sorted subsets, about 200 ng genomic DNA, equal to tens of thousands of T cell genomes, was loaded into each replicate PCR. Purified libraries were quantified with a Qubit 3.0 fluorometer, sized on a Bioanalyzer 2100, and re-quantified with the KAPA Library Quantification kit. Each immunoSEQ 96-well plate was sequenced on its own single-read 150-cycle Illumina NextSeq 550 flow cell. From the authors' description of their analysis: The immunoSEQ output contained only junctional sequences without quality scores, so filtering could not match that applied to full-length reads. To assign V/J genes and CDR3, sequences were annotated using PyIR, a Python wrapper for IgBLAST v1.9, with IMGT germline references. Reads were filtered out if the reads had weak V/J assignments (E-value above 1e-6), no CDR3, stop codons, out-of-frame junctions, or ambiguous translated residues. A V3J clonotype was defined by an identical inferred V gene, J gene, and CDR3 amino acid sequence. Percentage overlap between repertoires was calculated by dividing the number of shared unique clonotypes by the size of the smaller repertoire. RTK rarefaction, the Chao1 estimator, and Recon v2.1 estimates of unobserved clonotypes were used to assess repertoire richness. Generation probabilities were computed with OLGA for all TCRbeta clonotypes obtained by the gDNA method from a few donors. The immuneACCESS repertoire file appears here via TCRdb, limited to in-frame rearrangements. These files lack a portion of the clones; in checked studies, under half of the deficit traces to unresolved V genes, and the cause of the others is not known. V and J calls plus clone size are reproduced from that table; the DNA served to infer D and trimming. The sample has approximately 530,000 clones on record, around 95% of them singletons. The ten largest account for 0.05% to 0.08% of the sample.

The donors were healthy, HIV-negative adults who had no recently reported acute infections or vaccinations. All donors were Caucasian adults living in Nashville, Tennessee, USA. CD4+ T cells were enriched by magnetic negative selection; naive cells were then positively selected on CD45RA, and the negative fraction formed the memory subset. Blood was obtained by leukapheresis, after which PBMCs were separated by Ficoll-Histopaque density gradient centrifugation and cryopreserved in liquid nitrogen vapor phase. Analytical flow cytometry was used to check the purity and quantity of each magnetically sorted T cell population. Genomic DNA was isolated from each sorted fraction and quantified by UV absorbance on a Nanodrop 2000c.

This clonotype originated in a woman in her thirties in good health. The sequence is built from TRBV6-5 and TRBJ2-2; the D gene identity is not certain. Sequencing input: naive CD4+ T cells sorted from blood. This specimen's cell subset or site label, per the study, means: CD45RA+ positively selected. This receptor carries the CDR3 CASSYSPDTGELFF. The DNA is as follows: TGTGCCAGCAGTTACAGTCCCGACACCGGGGAGCTGTTTTTT.